The 27 T cell receptor beta chains below were found in one sample sequenced in a study of blood T cells in healthy people across ages. Sample-barcoded 5' priming and a J-beta primer mix drove a second PCR of about 7 to 11 cycles. In TCRdb, the 5' RACE reads were re-called with MiXCR into one record per CDR3 protein. The table lists over a million distinct CDR3 sequences, 45% of them singletons. Specimen: blood. These receptors were collected from a woman aged 60-75 years in good health.

This chain links TRBV20-1 with TRBJ2-5; possibly TRBD1 for D (6 bases). Deletions cut 6 bases from V and 11 bases from J, with 28 bases between. The germline V gene has CDR1 DFQATT and CDR2 SNEGSKA (reference sequence). This CDR3 contains 15 residues. CDR3 loop: CSADWTGTSSYGQYF. CDR3 nucleotide sequence: TGCAGTGCCGACTGGACCGGGACATCCTCCTACGGGCAGTACTTC.

In its sample, this clonotype was seen a few times. The V call is TRBV7-9, the J call TRBJ1-1; D uncertain. Germline V gene data show CDR1 as SEHNR and CDR2 as FQNEAQ (reference sequence). V shed 5 bases and J shed 4 bases, with 5 bases lying between them. The CDR3 length is 11 residues. The CDR3 reads CASSPSTEAFF. CDR3 coding DNA: TGTGCCAGCAGCCCCTCCACTGAAGCTTTCTTT.

The chain links TRBV29-1 to TRBJ2-4; 7 bases are shared with TRBD2. Looked up from germline, CDR1 is SQVTM and CDR2 is ANQGSEA. The trim removed 5 bases at V and 0 bases at J, leaving 4 bases unmatched. The CDR3 sequence is 14 residues long. DNA for the CDR3: TGCAGCGTTCGACTAGCACCAGCCAAAAACATTCAGTACTTC. This sequence encodes CSVRLAPAKNIQYF.

This clonotype was found a few times. The chain links TRBV10-3 to TRBJ2-3; 9 bases agree with TRBD1. J gave up 3 bases and V 6 bases, and 4 bases lay outside the gene matches. The germline V gene has CDR1 ENHRY and CDR2 SYGVKD. The CDR3 extends over 14 amino acids. The DNA of the CDR3 is TGTGCCATCAGGCTGGACAGGGGAACAGATACGCAGTATTTT. It translates to CAIRLDRGTDTQYF.

This rearrangement joins TRBV5-1 to TRBJ2-5, with 7 positions matching TRBD1. This CDR3 contains 14 residues. With 6 bases clipped from V and 5 bases from J, the junction kept 10 bases outside the gene matches. CDR1 is SGHRS and CDR2 is YFSETQ in the germline V gene. DNA for the CDR3: TGCGCCAGCAACCCACGACAGGGCATGGAGACCCAGTACTTC. Translation gives CASNPRQGMETQYF.

V and J are TRBV6-1 and TRBJ2-1; 9 bases agree with TRBD1. Trimming cost V 7 bases and J 8 bases; bases outside gene matches: 9. Germline V gene lookup returns CDR1 MNHNS and CDR2 SASEGT. This CDR3 contains 14 residues. CDR3: CASTRGQGADEQFF. DNA of the CDR3: TGTGCCAGCACACGGGGACAGGGCGCGGATGAGCAGTTCTTC.

V is TRBV6-1 and J is TRBJ1-2; D is unclear. Trimming took 1 base from V and 0 from J, leaving 6 bases between them. The CDR3 loop spans 14 amino acids. CDR1 MNHNS and CDR2 SASEGT come from the germline V gene. As DNA, the CDR3 is TGTGCCAGCAGTGAAGGCTCAGCTAACTATGGCTACACCTTC. This translates into CASSEGSANYGYTF.

This clonotype was detected only a few times. This sequence joins TRBV15 and TRBJ2-1, with 8 bases matching TRBD2. This CDR3 region has 16 residues. After removal of 0 bases from V and 7 bases from J, the junction contained 8 bases not matched to a gene. From germline, CDR1 is LNHNV and CDR2 YYDKDF (reference sequence). The DNA for the CDR3 is TGTGCCACCAGCAGAGATCGGGGCGGGAGGAGGAATGAGCAGTTCTTC. Translating it yields CATSRDRGGRRNEQFF.

This clonotype has ten or more counts. The chain employs TRBV29-1 and TRBJ2-5, with D perhaps TRBD1 or TRBD2 (5 bases each). Germline lookup yields CDR1 SQVTM and CDR2 ANQGSEA. Trimming left V 4 bases short and J 3 bases short, with 15 bases between. This CDR3 spans 14 amino acids. CDR3: CSVGGRGAKETQYF. The CDR3 DNA follows: TGCAGCGTTGGAGGTCGAGGGGCGAAAGAGACCCAGTACTTC.

V usage is TRBV5-1 and J usage is TRBJ1-2, with 9 nucleotides matching TRBD1. CDR1 and CDR2 (germline): SGHRS, YFSETQ. V lost 4 bases to trimming and J lost 5 bases; unmatched junction nucleotides: 6. The CDR3 loop spans 14 amino acids. CDR3 residues: CASSTGTGQYGYTF. CDR3 in DNA: TGCGCCAGCAGCACCGGGACAGGGCAATATGGCTACACCTTC.

The chain uses TRBV10-3 and TRBJ2-4, with a possible D match to TRBD1 (6 bases). The ends were cut back, 6 bases at V and 13 bases at J, with 22 bases in the middle. CDR1 and CDR2 (germline): ENHRY, SYGVKD. This CDR3 contains 14 residues. The CDR3 here is CAISPGTQTYGQYF. CDR3 DNA: TGTGCCATCAGCCCCGGGACACAGACCTACGGGCAGTACTTC.

The sample holds many counts of this clonotype. The DNA of the CDR3 is TGTGCCAGCAGCTACCCACTACCGTTACAGGGGGCCGTCGGCTATGGCTACACCTTC. Translating it yields CASSYPLPLQGAVGYGYTF. This chain links TRBV25-1 with TRBJ1-2, with 9 bases that match TRBD1. J gave up 4 bases and V 6 bases, and 21 bases lay outside the gene matches. The CDR3 is 19 amino acids. CDR1 MGHDK and CDR2 SYGVNS come from the germline V gene.

The chain links TRBV6-6 to TRBJ1-2; D ambiguous. The CDR3 spans 13 residues. Trimming left V 2 bases short and J 8 bases short, with 12 bases between. Germline assignment: CDR1 MNHNY and CDR2 SVGAGI (reference sequence). CDR3 in amino acids: CASSYPGWEGYTF. The CDR3 DNA reads TGTGCCAGCAGTTACCCCGGCTGGGAAGGCTACACCTTC.

J is TRBJ1-4 and V is TRBV5-1; 8 positions match TRBD1. The CDR3 consists of 16 residues. Per the germline V gene, CDR1 is SGHRS and CDR2 is YFSETQ. Losses at the gene ends were 0 bases for V and 4 bases for J; bases not matched to a gene: 5. The DNA for the CDR3 is TGCGCCAGCAGCTTGGCCGGGACAGGAATTAATGAAAAACTGTTTTTT. It yields the protein CASSLAGTGINEKLFF. Full variable domain (outside the CDR3, taken from reference TRBV5-1 and TRBJ1-4): KAGVTQTPRYLIKTRGQQVTLSCSPISGHRSVSWYQQTPGQGLQFLFEYFSETQRNKGNFPGRFSGRQFSNSRSEMNVSTLELGDSALYLCASSLAGTGINEKLFFGSGTQLSVL.

V usage is TRBV10-3 and J usage is TRBJ2-3, with TRBD1 as a possible D gene (6 bases). CDR3 length: 14 amino acids. The V gene's germline CDR1 is ENHRY and CDR2 SYGVKD. V lost 6 bases and J 0 bases, leaving 10 bases between the germline ends. CDR3 residues: CAIRGAESTDTQYF. CDR3 DNA sequence: TGTGCCATCAGGGGGGCCGAGAGCACAGATACGCAGTATTTT.

This clonotype was counted only a few times. The chain has TRBV25-1 and TRBJ2-3; TRBD2 agrees at 10 bases. Germline CDR1 MGHDK, CDR2 SYGVNS. J was trimmed by 0 bases and V by 5 bases; bases with no gene match: 5. The CDR3 covers 16 residues. DNA of the CDR3: TGTGCCAGCAGTACCCGGACTAGCGGAAGCACAGATACGCAGTATTTT. Translating gives CASSTRTSGSTDTQYF.

A note on this clonotype: At one of its ends the junction is not consistent with the germline gene, which may arise from a read error. The V gene is TRBV28, the J gene TRBJ2-7, with D tentatively TRBD2 (6 bases). The J call is in doubt because the DNA end fits TRBJ2-4 better. Germline V CDR1 and CDR2: MDHEN, SYDVKM. The CDR3 sequence is 16 residues long. CDR3 sequence: CVSSPTRREKRNIQYF. The DNA of the CDR3 is TGTGTCAGCAGTCCCACAAGGAGGGAGAAGCGGAACATTCAGTACTTC.

This clonotype has a handful of counts. The chain carries TRBV24-1 and TRBJ2-1, with D possibly matching TRBD1 (5 bases). Deletions cut 9 bases from V and 7 bases from J, with 18 bases between. The CDR3 is 14 residues long. Germline V gene lookup returns CDR1 KGHDR and CDR2 SFDVKD. CDR3 DNA: TGTGCCACCCAAAAGGCGACAGTGGGGAATGAGCAGTTCTTC. Its protein is CATQKATVGNEQFF.

The chain couples TRBV4-1 to TRBJ2-1; D unresolved. V was clipped by 0 bases and J by 9 bases, with 21 bases between them. The CDR3 consists of 17 residues. Germline V gene data show CDR1 as MGHRA and CDR2 as YSYEKL. Here the CDR3 DNA reads TGCGCCAGCAGCCAAGATCAGCCCAAATCCACCGGCACTGAGCAGTTCTTC. Its protein product is CASSQDQPKSTGTEQFF.

This clonotype came up a few times. The chain carries TRBV27 and TRBJ2-4; no clear D. Trimming removed 3 bases at V and 3 bases at J, with 6 bases between. Looked up from germline, CDR1 is MNHEY and CDR2 is SMNVEV (reference sequence). This CDR3 region has 13 residues. The chain's CDR3 is CASSLGSKNIQYF. CDR3 nucleotides: TGTGCCAGCAGTTTGGGTAGCAAAAACATTCAGTACTTC.

The J gene is TRBJ2-7, the V gene TRBV6-1, with 7 bases lining up with TRBD1. The germline V gene encodes CDR1 MNHNS and CDR2 SASEGT. The CDR3 spans 14 residues. The ends lost 6 bases at V and 0 bases at J; junction bases unmatched: 5. The CDR3 DNA follows: TGTGCCAGCAGAGTGGGACAGCTCTCCTACGAGCAGTACTTC. This gives the protein CASRVGQLSYEQYF.

This chain links TRBV20-1 with TRBJ2-1; TRBD2 agrees at 10 bases. V lost 0 bases and J lost 12; bases outside the gene matches: 17. Germline V gives CDR1 DFQATT, CDR2 SNEGSKA (reference sequence). The CDR3 length is 17 residues. This CDR3 reads CSARDPGGLAVRLGQFF. CDR3 coding DNA: TGCAGTGCTAGAGACCCGGGCGGACTAGCGGTCCGCCTGGGGCAGTTCTTC.

This chain links TRBV29-1 with TRBJ1-2; 7 bases are a match to TRBD1. V was pared by 7 bases and J by 8 bases, with 10 bases of the junction left unmatched. This CDR3 is 12 amino acids long. Germline V lookup: CDR1 SQVTM, CDR2 ANQGSEA. CDR3 sequence reads: CSAGTGAEGYTF. The CDR3 DNA sequence: TGCAGCGCCGGAACAGGGGCGGAGGGCTACACCTTC.

The chain combines TRBV4-2 with TRBJ2-7; D is unresolved. Trimming took off 1 base at V and 3 bases at J, with 10 bases between the two ends. Germline V gene lookup returns CDR1 LGHNA and CDR2 YNFKEQ. The CDR3 sequence is 14 residues long. The CDR3 DNA follows: TGTGCCAGCAGCCAAGGGCACGGAGACTACGAGCAGTACTTC. It specifies CASSQGHGDYEQYF.

CDR3 nucleotides: TGTGCCAGCAGCCAAGAAGTTAGGACTAGCGGGTTGAAATCCTTCCTTGAGACCCAGTACTTC. This gives the protein CASSQEVRTSGLKSFLETQYF. The rearrangement uses TRBV4-2 and TRBJ2-5; 11 bases match TRBD2. The V and J ends lost 0 bases and 5 bases, in that order; junction bases with no gene match: 20. CDR3 length: 21 amino acids. CDR1 LGHNA and CDR2 YNFKEQ come from the germline V gene.

The rearrangement uses TRBV9 and TRBJ2-5; 8 bases are shared with TRBD2. CDR1 and CDR2 (germline): SGDLS, YYNGEE. V lost 0 bases, J lost 5 bases, and 6 bases stayed unmatched. The CDR3 loop spans 15 amino acids. CDR3 protein: CASSVEAGGSETQYF. DNA for the CDR3: TGTGCCAGCAGCGTAGAGGCGGGAGGTTCTGAGACCCAGTACTTC.

The chain uses TRBV4-2 and TRBJ2-7; 7 nucleotides line up with TRBD1. The CDR3 length is 13 residues. The V gene's germline CDR1 is LGHNA and CDR2 YNFKEQ. Germline trimming cut 3 bases from V and 12 bases from J; bases unmatched to any gene: 11. CDR3 coding DNA: TGTGCCAGCAGCCAGGACGGAGAGCAGGGGGTGTACTTC. It specifies CASSQDGEQGVYF.